Sequencing of this T cell receptor beta chain was carried out in a study of blood T cell repertoires in COVID-19. Across the whole study: Material from acute and convalescent COVID-19 was sourced from the United States, Italy and Spain. T cells, B-cell-depleted T cells, or PBMCs supplied cDNA or gDNA.

Study processing details: Estimation of nucleated cell counts relied on the amplification of reference gene primers. Only in-frame clones appear in the TCRdb table, and some are missing; sequencing was by immunoSEQ multiplex PCR. The V and J calls and clone size are taken from that table; D and trimming were inferred from the DNA. The sample yields more than 50,000 clones, 65% to 80% seen once. The TCR originated in a man aged 70 or older with active or convalescent COVID-19. The sequencing input was peripheral blood.

CDR3 nucleotides: TGTGCCAGCAGCGTGGGGACTAGCGGGGGCCCTGAGACCCAGTACTTC. Amino acids: CASSVGTSGGPETQYF. V gene TRBV7-2 combines with J gene TRBJ2-5; 14 bases fit TRBD2. Germline CDR1 reads SGHTA; CDR2 reads FQGNSA. The CDR3 length is 16 residues. Trimming cost V 5 bases and J 5 bases; bases outside gene matches: 7.